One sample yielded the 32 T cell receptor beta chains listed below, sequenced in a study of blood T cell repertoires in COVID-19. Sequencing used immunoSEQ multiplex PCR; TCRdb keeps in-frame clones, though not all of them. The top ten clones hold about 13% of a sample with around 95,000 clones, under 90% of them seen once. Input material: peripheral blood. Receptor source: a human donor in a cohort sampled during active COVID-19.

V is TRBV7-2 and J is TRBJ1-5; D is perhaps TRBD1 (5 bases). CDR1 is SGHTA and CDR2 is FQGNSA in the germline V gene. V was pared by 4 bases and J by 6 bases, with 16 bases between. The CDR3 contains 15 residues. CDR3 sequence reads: CASSSSSGGSQPQHF. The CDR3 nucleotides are TGTGCCAGCAGCTCATCTTCTGGGGGGAGTCAGCCCCAGCATTTT.

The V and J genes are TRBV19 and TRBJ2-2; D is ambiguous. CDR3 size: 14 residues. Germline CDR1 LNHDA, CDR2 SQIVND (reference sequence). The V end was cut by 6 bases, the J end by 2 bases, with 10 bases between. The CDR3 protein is CASRLGLNTGELFF. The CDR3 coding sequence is TGTGCCAGTAGGCTTGGGCTCAACACCGGGGAGCTGTTTTTT.

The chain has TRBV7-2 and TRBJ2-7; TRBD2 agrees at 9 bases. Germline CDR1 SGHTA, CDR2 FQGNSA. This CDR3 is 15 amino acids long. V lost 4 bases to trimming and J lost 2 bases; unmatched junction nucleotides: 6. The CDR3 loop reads CASSSNSGSPYEQYF. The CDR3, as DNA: TGTGCCAGCAGCTCGAATAGCGGGAGTCCCTACGAGCAGTACTTC. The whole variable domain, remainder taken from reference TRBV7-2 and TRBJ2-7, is GAGVSQSPSNKVTEKGKDVELRCDPISGHTALYWYRQSLGQGLEFLIYFQGNSAPDKSGLPSDRFSAERTGGSVSTLTIQRTQQEDSAVYLCASSSNSGSPYEQYFGPGTRLTVT.

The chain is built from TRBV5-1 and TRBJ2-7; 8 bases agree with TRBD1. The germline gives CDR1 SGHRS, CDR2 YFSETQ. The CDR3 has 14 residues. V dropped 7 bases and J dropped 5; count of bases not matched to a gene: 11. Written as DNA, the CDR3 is TGCGCCAGCTCCCCGGACAGGGTTCTCAACGAGCAGTACTTC. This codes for CASSPDRVLNEQYF.

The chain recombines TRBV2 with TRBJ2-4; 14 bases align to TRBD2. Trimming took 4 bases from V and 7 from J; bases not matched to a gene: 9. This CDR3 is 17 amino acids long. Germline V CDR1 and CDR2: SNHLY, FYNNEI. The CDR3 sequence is CASSVSGTSGRGNIQYF. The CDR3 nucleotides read TGTGCCAGCAGTGTCTCCGGGACTAGCGGGAGAGGGAACATTCAGTACTTC.

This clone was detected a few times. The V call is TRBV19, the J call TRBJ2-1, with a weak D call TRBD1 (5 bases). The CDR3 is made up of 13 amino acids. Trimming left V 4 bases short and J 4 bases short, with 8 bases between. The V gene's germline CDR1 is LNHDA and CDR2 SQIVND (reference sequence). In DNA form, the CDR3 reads TGTGCCAGTAGTAGAACAGGATACAATGAGCAGTTCTTC. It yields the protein CASSRTGYNEQFF.

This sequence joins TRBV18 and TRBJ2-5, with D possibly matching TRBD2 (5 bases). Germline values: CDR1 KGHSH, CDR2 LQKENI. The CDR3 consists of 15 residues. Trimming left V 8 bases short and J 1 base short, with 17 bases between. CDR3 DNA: TGTGCCAGCACCCGGAGGAGCGGACCCCAAGAGACCCAGTACTTC. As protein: CASTRRSGPQETQYF.

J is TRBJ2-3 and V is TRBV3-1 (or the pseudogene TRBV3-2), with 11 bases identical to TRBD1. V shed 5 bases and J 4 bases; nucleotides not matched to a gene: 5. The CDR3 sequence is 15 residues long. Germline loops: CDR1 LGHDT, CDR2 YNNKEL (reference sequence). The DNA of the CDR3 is TGTGCCAGCAGCATCCGGGACAGGGGGTCAGATACGCAGTATTTT. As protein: CASSIRDRGSDTQYF.

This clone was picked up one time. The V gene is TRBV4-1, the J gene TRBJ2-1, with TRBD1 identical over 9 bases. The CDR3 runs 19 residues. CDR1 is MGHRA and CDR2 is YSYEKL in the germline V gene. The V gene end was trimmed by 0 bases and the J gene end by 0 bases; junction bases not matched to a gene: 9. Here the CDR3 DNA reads TGCGCCAGCAGCCAAGATCCCTTAACAGGGGGCCTCTCCTACAATGAGCAGTTCTTC. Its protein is CASSQDPLTGGLSYNEQFF.

Here the CDR3 reads CAISGQGRTYEQYF. For the CDR3, the DNA is TGTGCCATCAGTGGCCAAGGGAGGACCTACGAGCAGTACTTC. This chain links TRBV10-3 with TRBJ2-7, with D possibly matching TRBD2 (6 bases). V was shortened by 4 bases and J by 2 bases, with 12 bases between the two germline ends. The CDR3 has 14 residues. Germline V lookup: CDR1 ENHRY, CDR2 SYGVKD.

CDR3 in amino acids: CSVDSQGHGYTF. DNA of the CDR3: TGCAGCGTTGACTCTCAGGGTCATGGCTACACCTTC. The chain uses TRBV29-1 and TRBJ1-2; the D gene is possibly TRBD1 (5 bases). The CDR3 sequence is 12 residues long. The germline gives CDR1 SQVTM, CDR2 ANQGSEA. The ends were cut back, 3 bases at V and 6 bases at J, with 11 bases in the middle. The full variable domain, completed using reference TRBV29-1 and TRBJ1-2, is SAVISQKPSRDICQRGTSLTIQCQVDSQVTMMFWYRQQPGQSLTLIATANQGSEATYESGFVIDKFPISRPNLTFSTLTVSNMSPEDSSIYLCSVDSQGHGYTFGSGTRLTVV.

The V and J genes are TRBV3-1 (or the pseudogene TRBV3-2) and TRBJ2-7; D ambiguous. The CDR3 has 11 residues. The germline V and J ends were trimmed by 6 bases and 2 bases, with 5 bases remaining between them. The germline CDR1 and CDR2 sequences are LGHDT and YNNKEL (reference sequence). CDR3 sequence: CASSSAYEQYF. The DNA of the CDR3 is TGTGCCAGCAGTTCTGCCTACGAGCAGTACTTC.

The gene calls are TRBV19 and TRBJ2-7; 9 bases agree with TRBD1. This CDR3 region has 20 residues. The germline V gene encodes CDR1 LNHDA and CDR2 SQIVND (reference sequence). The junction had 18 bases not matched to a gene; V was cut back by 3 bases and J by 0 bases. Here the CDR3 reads CASSIKVLGQGRYSSYEQYF. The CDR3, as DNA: TGTGCCAGTAGTATCAAGGTTTTGGGACAGGGACGTTATAGCTCCTACGAGCAGTACTTC.

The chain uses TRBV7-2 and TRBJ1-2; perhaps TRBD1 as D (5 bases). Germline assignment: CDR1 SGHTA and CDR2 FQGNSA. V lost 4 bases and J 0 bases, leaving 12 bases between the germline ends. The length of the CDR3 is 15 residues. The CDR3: CASSSAGGSNYGYTF. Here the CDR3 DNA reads TGTGCCAGCAGCTCGGCCGGGGGATCTAACTATGGCTACACCTTC.

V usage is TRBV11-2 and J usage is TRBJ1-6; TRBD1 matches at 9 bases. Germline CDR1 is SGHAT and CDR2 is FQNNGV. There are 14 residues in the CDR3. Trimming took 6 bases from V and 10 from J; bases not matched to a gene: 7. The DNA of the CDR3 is TGTGCCAGCAGTCCTGGACAGGGGAGATCACCCCTCCACTTT. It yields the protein CASSPGQGRSPLHF.

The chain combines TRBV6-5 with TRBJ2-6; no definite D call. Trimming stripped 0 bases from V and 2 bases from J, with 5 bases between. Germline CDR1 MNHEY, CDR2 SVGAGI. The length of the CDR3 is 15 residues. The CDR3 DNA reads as TGTGCCAGCAGTTACTCGGCTCCTGGGGCCAACGTCCTGACTTTC. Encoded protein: CASSYSAPGANVLTF.

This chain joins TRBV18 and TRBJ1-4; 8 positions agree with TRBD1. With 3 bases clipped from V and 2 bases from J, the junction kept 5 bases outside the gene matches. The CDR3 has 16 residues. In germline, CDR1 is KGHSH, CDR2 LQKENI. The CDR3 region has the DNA TGTGCCAGCTCACCCCAGGGGGCCGGTACTAATGAAAAACTGTTTTTT. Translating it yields CASSPQGAGTNEKLFF. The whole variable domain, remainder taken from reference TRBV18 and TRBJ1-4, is NAGVMQNPRHLVRRRGQEARLRCSPMKGHSHVYWYRQLPEEGLKFMVYLQKENIIDESGMPKERFSAEFPKEGPSILRIQQVVRGDSAAYFCASSPQGAGTNEKLFFGSGTQLSVL.

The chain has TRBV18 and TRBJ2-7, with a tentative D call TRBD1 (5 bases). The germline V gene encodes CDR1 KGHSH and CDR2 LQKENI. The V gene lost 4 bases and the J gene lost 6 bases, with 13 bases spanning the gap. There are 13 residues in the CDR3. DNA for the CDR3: TGTGCCAGCTCACGAGAAAACAGGATCGAGCAGTACTTC. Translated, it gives CASSRENRIEQYF.

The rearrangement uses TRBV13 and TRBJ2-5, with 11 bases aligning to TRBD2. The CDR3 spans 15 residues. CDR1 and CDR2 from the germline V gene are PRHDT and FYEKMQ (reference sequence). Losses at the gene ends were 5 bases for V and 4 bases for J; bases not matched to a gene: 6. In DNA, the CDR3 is TGTGCCAGCAGCAGTAGCGGGAGGGCCCCAGAGACCCAGTACTTC. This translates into CASSSSGRAPETQYF.

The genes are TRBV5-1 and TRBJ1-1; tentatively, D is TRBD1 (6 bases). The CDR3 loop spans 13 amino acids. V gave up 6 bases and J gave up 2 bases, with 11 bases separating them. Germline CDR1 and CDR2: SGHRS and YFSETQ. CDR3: CASTSQGNTEAFF. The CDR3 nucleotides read TGCGCCAGCACTTCACAGGGAAACACTGAAGCTTTCTTT.

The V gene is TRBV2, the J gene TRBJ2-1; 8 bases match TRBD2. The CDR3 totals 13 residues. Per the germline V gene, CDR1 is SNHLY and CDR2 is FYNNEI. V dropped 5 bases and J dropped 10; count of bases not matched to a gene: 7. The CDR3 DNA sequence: TGTGCCAGCAGTCAGAACGTAGCGGGAGAGCAGTTCTTC. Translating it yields CASSQNVAGEQFF. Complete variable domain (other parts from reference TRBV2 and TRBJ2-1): EPEVTQTPSHQVTQMGQEVILRCVPISNHLYFYWYRQILGQKVEFLVSFYNNEISEKSEIFDDQFSVERPDGSNFTLKIRSTKLEDSAMYFCASSQNVAGEQFFGPGTRLTVL.

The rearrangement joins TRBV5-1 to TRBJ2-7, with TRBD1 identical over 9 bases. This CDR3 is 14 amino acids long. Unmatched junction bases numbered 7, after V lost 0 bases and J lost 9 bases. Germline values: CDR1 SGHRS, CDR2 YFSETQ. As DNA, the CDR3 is TGCGCCAGCAGCTTGGAGGGACAGGGCTCGGCGCAGTACTTC. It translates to CASSLEGQGSAQYF.

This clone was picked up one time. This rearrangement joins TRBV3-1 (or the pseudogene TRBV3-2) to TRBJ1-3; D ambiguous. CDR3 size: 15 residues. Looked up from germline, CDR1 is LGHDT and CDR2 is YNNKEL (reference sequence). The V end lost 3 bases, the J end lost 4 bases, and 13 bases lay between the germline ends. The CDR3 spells CASSQNPSSGNTIYF. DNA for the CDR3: TGTGCCAGCAGCCAGAACCCGAGCTCCGGAAACACCATATATTTT.

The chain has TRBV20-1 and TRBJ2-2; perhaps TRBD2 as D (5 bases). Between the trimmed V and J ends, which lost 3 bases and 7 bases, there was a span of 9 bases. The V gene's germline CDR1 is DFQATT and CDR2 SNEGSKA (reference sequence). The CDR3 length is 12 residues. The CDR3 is CSASAGDGELFF. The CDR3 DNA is TGCAGTGCTAGTGCCGGGGACGGGGAGCTGTTTTTT.

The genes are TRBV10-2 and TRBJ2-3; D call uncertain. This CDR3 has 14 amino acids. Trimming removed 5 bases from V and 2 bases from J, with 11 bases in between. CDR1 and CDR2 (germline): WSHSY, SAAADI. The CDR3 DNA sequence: TGCGCCAGCAGTCAATTTTCACTCACAGATACGCAGTATTTT. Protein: CASSQFSLTDTQYF.

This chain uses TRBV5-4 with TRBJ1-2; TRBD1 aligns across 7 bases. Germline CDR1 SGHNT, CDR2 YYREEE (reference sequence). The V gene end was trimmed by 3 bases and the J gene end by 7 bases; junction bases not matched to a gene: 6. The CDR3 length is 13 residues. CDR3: CASSSTGLFGYTF. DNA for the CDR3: TGTGCCAGCAGCTCGACAGGGTTATTTGGCTACACCTTC.

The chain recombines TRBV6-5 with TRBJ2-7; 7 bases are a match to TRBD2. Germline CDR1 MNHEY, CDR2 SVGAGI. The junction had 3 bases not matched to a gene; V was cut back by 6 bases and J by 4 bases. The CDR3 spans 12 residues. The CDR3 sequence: CASRGTTYEQYF. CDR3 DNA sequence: TGTGCCAGCAGGGGGACTACTTACGAGCAGTACTTC.

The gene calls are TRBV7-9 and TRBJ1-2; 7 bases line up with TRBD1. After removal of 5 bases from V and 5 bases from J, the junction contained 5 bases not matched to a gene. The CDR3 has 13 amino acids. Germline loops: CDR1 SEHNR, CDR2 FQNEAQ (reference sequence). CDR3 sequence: CASSTSGGYGYTF. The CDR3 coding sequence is TGTGCCAGCAGCACATCAGGGGGATATGGCTACACCTTC.

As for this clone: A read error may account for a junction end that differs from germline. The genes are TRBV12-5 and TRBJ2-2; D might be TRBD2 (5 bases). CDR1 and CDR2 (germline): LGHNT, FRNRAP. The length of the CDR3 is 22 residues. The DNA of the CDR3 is TGTGCTAGTGGTTTGACTACAACCGGAAAGACTTTTCGGGATCTCGAACACCGGGGAGCTGTTTTT. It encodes CASGLTTTGKTFRDLEHRGAVF.

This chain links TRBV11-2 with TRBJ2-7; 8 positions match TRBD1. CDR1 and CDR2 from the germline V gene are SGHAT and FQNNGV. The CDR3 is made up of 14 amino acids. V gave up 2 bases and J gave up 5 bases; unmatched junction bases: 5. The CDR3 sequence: CASSLQGAVNEQYF. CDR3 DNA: TGTGCCAGCAGCTTACAGGGGGCTGTAAACGAGCAGTACTTC. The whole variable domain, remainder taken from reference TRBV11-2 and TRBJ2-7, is EAGVAQSPRYKIIEKRQSVAFWCNPISGHATLYWYQQILGQGPKLLIQFQNNGVVDDSQLPKDRFSAERLKGVDSTLKIQPAKLEDSAVYLCASSLQGAVNEQYFGPGTRLTVT.

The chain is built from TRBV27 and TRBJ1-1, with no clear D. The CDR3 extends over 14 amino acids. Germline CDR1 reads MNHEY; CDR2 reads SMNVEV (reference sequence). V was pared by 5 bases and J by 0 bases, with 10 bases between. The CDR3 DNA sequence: TGTGCCAGCAGTCAGGATCTTATGAACACTGAAGCTTTCTTT. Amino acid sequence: CASSQDLMNTEAFF.

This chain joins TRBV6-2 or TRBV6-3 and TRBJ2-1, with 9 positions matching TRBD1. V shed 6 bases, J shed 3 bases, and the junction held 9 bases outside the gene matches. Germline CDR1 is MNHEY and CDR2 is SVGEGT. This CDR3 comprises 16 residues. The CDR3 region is CASSGDRVSVYNEQFF. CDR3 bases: TGTGCCAGCAGCGGGGACAGGGTATCGGTCTACAATGAGCAGTTCTTC.